Listed here are 19 T cell receptor beta chains from one sample, sequenced in a study of blood T cell repertoires in COVID-19. Generated by immunoSEQ multiplex PCR, the TCRdb table keeps only in-frame clones and is missing some. The sample yields 40,000 to 55,000 clones, 80% to 85% seen once. What was sequenced was peripheral blood. Source of these receptors: a human donor with acute or convalescent COVID-19. The donor label of this sample is uncertain.

V is TRBV6-5 and J is TRBJ2-1; 12 bases are a match to TRBD2. The CDR3 has 15 residues. Trimming took 5 bases from V and 7 from J; bases not matched to a gene: 6. Germline V CDR1 and CDR2: MNHEY, SVGAGI. The CDR3: CASSRLAGVENEQFF. The CDR3 DNA is TGTGCCAGCAGTAGACTAGCGGGAGTAGAAAATGAGCAGTTCTTC.

The chain links TRBV30 to TRBJ2-1; possible D gene TRBD1, 6 bases. Trimming took 3 bases from V and 0 from J, leaving 9 bases between them. Germline CDR1 reads GTSNPN; CDR2 reads SVGIG (reference sequence). The CDR3 is made up of 14 amino acids. The CDR3, as DNA: TGTGCCTGGAGCGGACAGATCTCCTACAATGAGCAGTTCTTC. Translating it yields CAWSGQISYNEQFF.

The chain is built from TRBV2 and TRBJ2-7, with D perhaps TRBD2 (5 bases). The germline gives CDR1 SNHLY, CDR2 FYNNEI. Trimming removed 3 bases at V and 7 bases at J, with 25 bases between. This CDR3 region has 17 residues. The CDR3 spells CASSDRRARAGAWEQYF. The CDR3 DNA sequence: TGTGCCAGCAGTGATCGCCGGGCTAGGGCGGGCGCATGGGAGCAGTACTTC. The complete variable domain, with remaining parts taken from reference TRBV2 and TRBJ2-7, reads EPEVTQTPSHQVTQMGQEVILRCVPISNHLYFYWYRQILGQKVEFLVSFYNNEISEKSEIFDDQFSVERPDGSNFTLKIRSTKLEDSAMYFCASSDRRARAGAWEQYFGPGTRLTVT.

The CDR3 bases are TGCGCCAGCAGCCAAGACCGGGACAGCCCTGAGGGCTACACCTTC. As protein: CASSQDRDSPEGYTF. The chain links TRBV4-3 to TRBJ1-2, with 7 bases matching TRBD1. Germline V gene data show CDR1 as LGHNA and CDR2 as YSLEER. V was clipped by 0 bases and J by 8 bases; unmatched bases: 9. This CDR3 is built from 15 residues.

CDR3 amino acids: CASREGGQLNEKLFF. In DNA form, the CDR3 reads TGTGCCAGCAGAGAAGGGGGACAGCTTAATGAAAAACTGTTTTTT. V gene TRBV11-3 combines with J gene TRBJ1-4, with TRBD1 matching 7 bases. Looked up from germline, CDR1 is SGHNT and CDR2 is YENEEA. Trimming removed 6 bases from V and 4 bases from J; junction bases left unmatched: 8. The CDR3 runs to 15 residues.

CDR3 bases: TGTGCCAGCAGCTCCCAGCCCCCGGGACAGGGGGACGGGGAGCTGTTTTTT. Its protein is CASSSQPPGQGDGELFF. The chain carries TRBV7-3 and TRBJ2-2, with 11 bases identical to TRBD1. Trimming cost V 4 bases and J 7 bases; bases outside gene matches: 11. The CDR3 runs to 17 residues. Germline V gene lookup returns CDR1 SGHTA and CDR2 FQGTGA.

The chain couples TRBV7-9 to TRBJ2-7, with 8 nucleotides matching TRBD2. V lost 7 bases, J lost 6 bases, and 11 bases stayed unmatched. CDR1 is SEHNR, CDR2 FQNEAQ, per germline (reference sequence). The CDR3 contains 14 residues. CDR3 amino acids: CASTLDGGAREQYF. The CDR3 nucleotides are TGTGCCAGCACCCTTGACGGGGGGGCCCGCGAGCAGTACTTC.

V usage is TRBV7-2 and J usage is TRBJ1-6; 9 positions agree with TRBD1. After removal of 3 bases from V and 7 bases from J, the junction contained 1 base not matched to a gene. In germline, CDR1 is SGHTA, CDR2 FQGNSA. The CDR3 extends over 14 amino acids. The CDR3: CASSFGTGNSPLHF. In DNA form, the CDR3 reads TGTGCCAGCAGCTTCGGGACAGGGAATTCACCCCTCCACTTT.

This rearrangement joins TRBV7-9 to TRBJ2-3; weak D call: TRBD1 (5 bases). V shed 5 bases and J shed 2 bases, with 14 bases lying between them. The germline CDR1 and CDR2 sequences are SEHNR and FQNEAQ (reference sequence). The CDR3 contains 15 residues. CDR3 sequence (DNA): TGTGCCAGCAGCCAGACCTTGACAGTCACAGATACGCAGTATTTT. Encoded protein: CASSQTLTVTDTQYF.

About this clone: Other DNA sequences from this sample encode an identical CDR3 as well. The chain has TRBV7-6 and TRBJ1-5, with 8 bases fitting TRBD1. The V and J ends lost 1 base and 2 bases, in that order; junction bases with no gene match: 4. Per the germline V gene, CDR1 is SGHVS and CDR2 is FNYEAQ. This CDR3 region has 16 residues. Here the CDR3 DNA reads TGTGCCAGCAGCTTAGACAGGGGGAGACGCAATCAGCCCCAGCATTTT. This sequence encodes CASSLDRGRRNQPQHF.

This clone showed up just once. The chain links TRBV6-1 to TRBJ1-2; no clear D gene. The CDR3 spans 13 residues. V gave up 2 bases and J gave up 3 bases, with 7 bases separating them. Germline loops: CDR1 MNHNS, CDR2 SASEGT. CDR3: CASSENMDYGYTF. DNA of the CDR3: TGTGCCAGCAGTGAAAACATGGACTATGGCTACACCTTC.

There are many counts of this clone. The chain is built from TRBV29-1 and TRBJ2-7; D is unresolved. With 1 base removed from V and 1 base from J, the gap between germline ends came to 8 bases. The CDR3 extends over 13 amino acids. CDR1 SQVTM and CDR2 ANQGSEA come from the germline V gene. CDR3 sequence: CSVEGQRSYEQYF. CDR3 bases: TGCAGCGTTGAAGGGCAGAGGTCCTACGAGCAGTACTTC.

The chain combines TRBV5-1 with TRBJ1-6; TRBD1 agrees at 7 bases. Germline V gene lookup returns CDR1 SGHRS and CDR2 YFSETQ. The V and J ends lost 4 bases and 6 bases, in that order; junction bases with no gene match: 7. This CDR3 is 15 amino acids long. The CDR3 loop reads CASSTGQAINSPLHF. The CDR3 nucleotides read TGCGCCAGCAGCACCGGACAGGCAATTAATTCACCCCTCCACTTT.

This chain uses TRBV13 with TRBJ2-1; 10 nucleotides line up with TRBD2. Germline V gives CDR1 PRHDT, CDR2 FYEKMQ (reference sequence). This CDR3 has 15 residues. V trimming: 3 bases; J trimming: 4 bases; junction bases outside the gene matches: 3. The CDR3 DNA sequence: TGTGCCAGCAGCTTGGGACTAGCGAAATACAATGAGCAGTTCTTC. This gives the protein CASSLGLAKYNEQFF. Together with reference TRBV13 and TRBJ2-1, the CDR3 gives the full variable domain: AAGVIQSPRHLIKEKRETATLKCYPIPRHDTVYWYQQGPGQDPQFLISFYEKMQSDKGSIPDRFSAQQFSDYHSELNMSSLELGDSALYFCASSLGLAKYNEQFFGPGTRLTVL.

The genes are TRBV21-1 and TRBJ1-5; the table's D call TRBD1 went unverified against the DNA. TRBV21-1 represents a pseudogene. CDR3 size: 18 residues. In DNA, the CDR3 is TGTGCCATACATACAGGGAGAACCCATCAGTATAGCAATCAGCCCCAGCATTTT. It yields the protein CAIHTGRTHQYSNQPQHF.

This chain joins TRBV5-6 and TRBJ1-6; 7 bases align to TRBD1. CDR1 and CDR2 (germline): SGHDT, YYEEEE. V lost 4 bases, J lost 0 bases, and 4 bases stayed unmatched. The CDR3 covers 16 residues. CDR3 sequence: CASSPQGHSYNSPLHF. The CDR3 region has the DNA TGTGCCAGCAGCCCACAGGGGCACTCCTATAATTCACCCCTCCACTTT.

This clone was recorded only once. The gene calls are TRBV29-1 and TRBJ1-2; the D gene is possibly TRBD1 (6 bases). V was shortened by 2 bases and J by 2 bases, with 12 bases between the two germline ends. The germline gives CDR1 SQVTM, CDR2 ANQGSEA. CDR3 length: 14 residues. The DNA for the CDR3 is TGCAGCGTTGAAACCGCCGGGACAAACTATGGCTACACCTTC. Encoded protein: CSVETAGTNYGYTF.

V is TRBV6-1 and J is TRBJ1-2; TRBD1 matches at 7 bases. CDR1 is MNHNS, CDR2 SASEGT, per germline. The CDR3 length is 14 residues. The V and J ends lost 5 bases and 7 bases, in that order; junction bases with no gene match: 10. CDR3: CASSTGQLASGYTF. CDR3 DNA sequence: TGTGCCAGCAGTACGGGACAGCTTGCTAGTGGCTACACCTTC.

The chain has TRBV7-3 and TRBJ2-1; TRBD2 might be the D (6 bases). The CDR3 loop spans 13 amino acids. Trimming took 0 bases from V and 10 from J, leaving 10 bases between them. The V gene's germline CDR1 is SGHTA and CDR2 FQGTGA. The CDR3 region is CASSLTEGLEQFF. The CDR3 DNA reads as TGTGCCAGCAGCTTAACGGAGGGGCTGGAGCAGTTCTTC. The full variable domain, rest sourced from reference TRBV7-3 and TRBJ2-1, is GAGVSQTPSNKVTEKGKYVELRCDPISGHTALYWYRQSLGQGPEFLIYFQGTGAADDSGLPNDRFFAVRPEGSVSTLKIQRTERGDSAVYLCASSLTEGLEQFFGPGTRLTVL.